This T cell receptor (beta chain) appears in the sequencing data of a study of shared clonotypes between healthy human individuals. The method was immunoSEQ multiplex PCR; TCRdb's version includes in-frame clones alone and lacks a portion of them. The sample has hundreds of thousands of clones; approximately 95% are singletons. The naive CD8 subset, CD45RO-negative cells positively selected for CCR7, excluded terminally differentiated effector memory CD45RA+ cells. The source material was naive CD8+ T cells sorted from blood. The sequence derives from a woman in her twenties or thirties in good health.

DNA for the CDR3: TGTGCCAGCAGTAAAGGGATCGACGAGCAGTACTTC. It translates to CASSKGIDEQYF. The chain has TRBV28 and TRBJ2-7; D is unresolved. V was pared by 5 bases and J by 5 bases, with 10 bases between. The germline gives CDR1 MDHEN, CDR2 SYDVKM. This CDR3 comprises 12 residues.